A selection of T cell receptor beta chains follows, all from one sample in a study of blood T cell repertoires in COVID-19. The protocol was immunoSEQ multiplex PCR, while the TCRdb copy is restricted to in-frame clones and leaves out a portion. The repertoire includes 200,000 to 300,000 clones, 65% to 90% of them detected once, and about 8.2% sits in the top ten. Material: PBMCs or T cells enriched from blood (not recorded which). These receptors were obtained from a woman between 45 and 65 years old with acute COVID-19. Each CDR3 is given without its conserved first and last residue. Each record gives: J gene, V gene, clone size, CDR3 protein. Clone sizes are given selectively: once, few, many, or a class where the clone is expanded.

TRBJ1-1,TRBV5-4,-,ASSPTGGNTEAF
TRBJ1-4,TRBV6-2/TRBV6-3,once,ASSNEGASNEKLF
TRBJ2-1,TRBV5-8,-,ASSSGDGMLNEQF
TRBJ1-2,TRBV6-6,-,ASVPGDRPTYGYT
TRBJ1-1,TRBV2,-,ASSIIRLASDTEAF
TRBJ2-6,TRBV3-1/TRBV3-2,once,ASSQGLGQGSSGANVLT
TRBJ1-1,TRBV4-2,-,ASRTEGATEAF
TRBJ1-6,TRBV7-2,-,ASSDRDRGNSPLH
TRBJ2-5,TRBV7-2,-,ASSPTGQETQY
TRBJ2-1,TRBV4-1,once,ASSQESGGPNEQF
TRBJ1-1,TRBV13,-,ASSLGRGTEAF
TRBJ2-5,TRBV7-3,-,GPGQGWETQY
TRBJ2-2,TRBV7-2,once,ASSSQFVTGELF
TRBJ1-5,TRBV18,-,ASSPVSGHSNQPQH
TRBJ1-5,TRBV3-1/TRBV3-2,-,ASSQNGGENQPQH
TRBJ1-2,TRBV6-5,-,ASSEDRQFYGYT
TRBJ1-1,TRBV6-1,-,ASSDRTGGSTEAF
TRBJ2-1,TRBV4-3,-,ASSQEWTVSHEQF
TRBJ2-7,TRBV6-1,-,ASSPDRPNYEQY
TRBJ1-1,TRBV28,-,ASSEYRTGGGTEAF
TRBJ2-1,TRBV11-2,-,ASSLGGGSGYYNEQF
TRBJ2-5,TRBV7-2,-,ASSLGAGIQETQY
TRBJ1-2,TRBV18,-,ASSPGQAGPYGYT
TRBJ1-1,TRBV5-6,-,ASSLRDTEAF
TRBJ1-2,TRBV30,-,AWSPSLESEGYT
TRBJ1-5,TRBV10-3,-,AISEGTVGNQPQH
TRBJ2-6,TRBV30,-,AWDRGRVAGANVLT
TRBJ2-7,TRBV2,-,AAYRGGGEQY
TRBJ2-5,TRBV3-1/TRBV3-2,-,ASSQDAGSETQY
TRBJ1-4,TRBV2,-,ASAGGLTTNEKLF
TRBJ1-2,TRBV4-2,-,ASSQPGHEVFYGYT
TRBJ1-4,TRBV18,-,ASSPPGQGWGEKLF
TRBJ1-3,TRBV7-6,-,ASSSTTRGIGNTIY
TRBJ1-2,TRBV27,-,ASSPTGIHGYT
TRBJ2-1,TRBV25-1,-,ASSEFGRTKYNEQF
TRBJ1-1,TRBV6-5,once,ASRPRQGENTEAF
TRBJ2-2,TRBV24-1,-,ATSQTGELF
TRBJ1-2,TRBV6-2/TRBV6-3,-,ASSPGQDYGYT
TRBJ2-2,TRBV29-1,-,SVSTSGPGTGELF
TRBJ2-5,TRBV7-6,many,ASGIVGTGVETQY
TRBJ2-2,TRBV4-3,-,ATGLAGGWNTGELF
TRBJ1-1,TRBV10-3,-,AISAGERTEAF
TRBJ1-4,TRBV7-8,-,ASSGRRLNEKLF
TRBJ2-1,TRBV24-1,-,ATSDPGTGTDEQF
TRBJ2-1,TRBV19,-,ASSIWGGVYNEQF
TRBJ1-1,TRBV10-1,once,ASSESGAGAEAF
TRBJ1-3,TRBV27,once,ASSSAGSDGNTIY
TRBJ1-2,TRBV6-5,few,ASSYSKGGGEGYT
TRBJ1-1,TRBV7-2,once,ASSLWLMNTEAF
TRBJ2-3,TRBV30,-,AWATGGGSTDTQY
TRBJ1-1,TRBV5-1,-,ASSLVGQGGTEAF
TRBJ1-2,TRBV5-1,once,ASSAQPTAYGYT
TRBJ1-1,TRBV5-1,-,ASSSEQSTGHTEAF
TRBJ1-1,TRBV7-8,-,ATGGSSLNTEAF
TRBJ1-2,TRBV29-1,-,SVEMQGIRSGYT
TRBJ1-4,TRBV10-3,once,AISAQGGTNEKLF
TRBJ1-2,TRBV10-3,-,AISESENYGYT